This is a list of T cell receptor beta chains from one sample in a study of blood T cell repertoires in COVID-19. The data were produced by immunoSEQ multiplex PCR, yet TCRdb's version contains in-frame clones alone and is incomplete. The table records under 250,000 clones, around four fifths of them present only once. The sequencing input was peripheral blood. These receptor sequences come from a woman aged 40 to 50 with active or convalescent COVID-19. Both conserved end residues are part of each CDR3. The order of the fields is V gene, J gene, CDR3 protein.

TRBV19	TRBJ2-5	CASSRYQETQYF
TRBV5-1	TRBJ2-3	CASSQGTGDLSGDTQYF
TRBV25-1	TRBJ2-7	CASSASGQGFYEQYF
TRBV9	TRBJ1-3	CASSVTGGAGGNTIYF
TRBV6-6	TRBJ2-7	CASSPPEGGRDEQYF
TRBV6-6	TRBJ2-1	CASSMPDRGQDEQFF
TRBV5-1	TRBJ1-2	CASSSGQGAPLYGYTF
TRBV10-1	TRBJ2-2	CASSEGLAGATGELFF
TRBV6-5	TRBJ1-2	CASSDLVTGGRGYTF
TRBV7-9	TRBJ1-1	CASSGHRGRDTEAFF
TRBV19	TRBJ2-7	CASSPGRQTYEQYF
TRBV7-9	TRBJ2-5	CASRRDRGRETQYF